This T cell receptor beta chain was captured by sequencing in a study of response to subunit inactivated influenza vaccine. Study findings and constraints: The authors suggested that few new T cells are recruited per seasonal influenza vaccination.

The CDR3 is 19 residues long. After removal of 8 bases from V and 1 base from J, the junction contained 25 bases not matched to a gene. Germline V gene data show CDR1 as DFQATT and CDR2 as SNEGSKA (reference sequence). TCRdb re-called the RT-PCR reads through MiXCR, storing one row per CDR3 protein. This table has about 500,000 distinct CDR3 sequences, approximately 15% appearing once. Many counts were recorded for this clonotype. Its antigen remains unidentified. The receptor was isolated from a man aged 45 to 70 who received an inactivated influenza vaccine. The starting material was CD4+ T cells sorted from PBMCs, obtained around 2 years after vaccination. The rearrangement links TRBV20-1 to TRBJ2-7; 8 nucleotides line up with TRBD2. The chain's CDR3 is CSTGRSGSLSRAGSYEQYF. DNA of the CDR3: TGCAGTACGGGGCGGAGCGGGAGTTTGTCCCGGGCGGGGTCCTACGAGCAGTACTTC.